This TCR beta chain emerged from a study of T cell repertoires in cytomegalovirus infection. Germline-derived CDR1 and CDR2 are MNHEY and SVGEGT. The CDR3 covers 15 residues. Trimming removed 2 bases at V and 5 bases at J, with 15 bases between. A single record per CDR3 protein comes from TCRdb applying MiXCR to the reads. The data contain roughly 310,000 distinct CDR3 sequences, roughly 17% of them singletons. This clonotype was counted at least ten times. The sequenced sample consisted of PBMCs. The TCR originated in a human donor in good health (CMV status not recorded). Some clones in this sample may be carry-over from other donors' samples. V usage is TRBV6-2 or TRBV6-3 and J usage is TRBJ1-1; D might be TRBD1 (6 bases). The CDR3 DNA is TGTGCCAGCAGTTACCCTCAACAGGGATCAACTGAAGCTTTCTTT. This gives the protein CASSYPQQGSTEAFF.